This T cell receptor beta chain was obtained from a study of CD8 T cells in Susac syndrome. The V gene end was trimmed by 3 bases and the J gene end by 6 bases; junction bases not matched to a gene: 14. This CDR3 spans 17 amino acids. Reverse transcription used roughly 0.45 to 1 ug RNA and random hexamers. Amplification of TCR beta CDR3 spanned 54 Vbeta and 13 Jbeta via immunoSEQ multiplex PCR. TCRdb ran MiXCR on the immunoSEQ multiplex PCR reads and lists one entry per CDR3 protein. There are tens of thousands of distinct CDR3 sequences in the sample; about 96% occur only once, and 0.55% to 0.8% lies in the top ten.

Sequences were obtained from CD8+ T cells from PBMCs. The V and J genes are TRBV23-1 and TRBJ2-3, with 8 positions matching TRBD2. TRBV23-1 qualifies as an ORF whose function is uncertain. The TCR comes from a human donor with Susac syndrome. The DNA of the CDR3 is TGCGCCAGCAGTCAGAGCAGCCGACTAGCGTGCGCCGATACGCAGTATTTT. This encodes CASSQSSRLACADTQYF.